A single sample gave rise to the 32 T cell receptor beta chains below, sequenced in a study of regulatory T cells in long-lasting Graves disease. Time point defined: newly diagnosed GD, antithyroid drugs for less than 3 months. PBMCs were the source of the RNA used for TCR sequencing. CDR3-region Arm-PCR and iRepertoire HTBI primers produced the TCR beta libraries. TCRdb used MiXCR to reprocess the multiplex PCR reads, holding one entry per CDR3 protein. The table lists hundreds of thousands of distinct CDR3 sequences, 14% to 15% of them singletons. The same data also contributed to another study, on T cells in Graves' hyperthyroidism and ophthalmopathy.

Sequencing used peripheral blood mononuclear cells (PBMCs), obtained at new diagnosis, from a patient treated with antithyroid drugs. Receptors originate from a middle-aged woman with Graves disease.

In this sample, this clonotype turned up many times. The genes are TRBV11-2 and TRBJ2-5, with 12 bases fitting TRBD2. This CDR3 has 16 amino acids. Germline-derived CDR1 and CDR2 are SGHAT and FQNNGV. The ends lost 4 bases at V and 1 base at J; junction bases unmatched: 4. As DNA, the CDR3 is TGTGCCAGCAGCTCGGGGACTAGCGGGTTCCAAGAGACCCAGTACTTC. This encodes CASSSGTSGFQETQYF.

The table lists this clonotype with many counts. This rearrangement joins TRBV12-3 or TRBV12-4 to TRBJ2-1; D ambiguous. This CDR3 region has 13 residues. V lost 5 bases and J lost 10, with 15 bases in between. The CDR3 DNA reads as TGTGCCAGCAGTCAACAGAATCTGGGGGAGCAGTTCTTC. This sequence encodes CASSQQNLGEQFF.

This clonotype came up many times. The genes are TRBV28 and TRBJ2-7; D might be TRBD2 (7 bases). Germline V CDR1 and CDR2: MDHEN, SYDVKM. The CDR3 has 16 amino acids. Trimming took off 4 bases at V and 4 bases at J, with 20 bases between the two ends. CDR3: CASSSRIKGGTYEQYF. CDR3 sequence (DNA): TGTGCCAGCAGTTCCAGGATTAAGGGGGGGACTTACGAGCAGTACTTC. The variable domain in full, completed from reference TRBV28 and TRBJ2-7, reads DVKVTQSSRYLVKRTGEKVFLECVQDMDHENMFWYRQDPGLGLRLIYFSYDVKMKEKGDIPEGYSVSREKKERFSLILESASTNQTSMYLCASSSRIKGGTYEQYFGPGTRLTVT.

There are a few counts of this clonotype. The J gene is TRBJ2-2, the V gene TRBV19; D remains ambiguous. Germline CDR1 and CDR2: LNHDA and SQIVND (reference sequence). The CDR3 runs 17 residues. V lost 0 bases and J 5 bases, leaving 16 bases between the germline ends. The CDR3 nucleotides are TGTGCCAGTAGTATAGACCCCGCCCCCCTCGGGACCGGGGAGCTGTTTTTT. As protein: CASSIDPAPLGTGELFF.

This clonotype was found many times. This sequence joins TRBV3-1 and TRBJ2-1, with a possible D match to TRBD1 (6 bases). V lost 2 bases, J lost 0 bases, and 14 bases lay in between. CDR1 and CDR2 from the germline V gene are LGHDT and YNNKEL (reference sequence). This CDR3 spans 17 amino acids. CDR3 coding DNA: TGTGCCAGCAGCCAACAGGGGACCGAGAACTCCTACAATGAGCAGTTCTTC. Amino acids: CASSQQGTENSYNEQFF.

There are many counts of this clonotype. The CDR3 here is CASSLPPGAYEQYF. In DNA, the CDR3 is TGTGCCAGCAGCCTCCCCCCGGGAGCCTACGAGCAGTACTTC. This chain connects TRBV28 to TRBJ2-7, with D possibly TRBD2 on 6 matching bases. Trimming took off 6 bases at V and 2 bases at J, with 14 bases between the two ends. The CDR3 runs 14 residues. Germline values: CDR1 MDHEN, CDR2 SYDVKM.

At least ten counts were recorded for this clonotype. The chain recombines TRBV9 with TRBJ2-5; D is uncertain. The CDR3 runs 13 residues. CDR1 is SGDLS and CDR2 is YYNGEE in the germline V gene. Trimming removed 1 base at V and 1 base at J, with 5 bases between. In DNA, the CDR3 is TGTGCCAGCAGCGTAACCCTCCAAGAGACCCAGTACTTC. It yields the protein CASSVTLQETQYF.

This rearrangement joins TRBV6-2 or TRBV6-3 to TRBJ2-3, with 7 bases aligning to TRBD1. J gave up 2 bases and V 0 bases, and 5 bases lay outside the gene matches. The CDR3 spans 16 residues. The germline CDR1 and CDR2 sequences are MNHEY and SVGEGT. CDR3 in DNA: TGTGCCAGCAGTTACTCCGGGACAGACCTCACAGATACGCAGTATTTT. Translating gives CASSYSGTDLTDTQYF.

In regard to this clonotype: It differs at one base from a far larger clone, so likely a read error. V usage is TRBV14 and J usage is TRBJ2-1; D gene unclear. The germline V and J ends were trimmed by 6 bases and 2 bases, with 20 bases remaining between them. CDR1 is SGHDN and CDR2 is FVKESK in the germline V gene. This CDR3 contains 17 residues. CDR3 region: CASSLPPFTTTYNEQFF. CDR3 DNA sequence: TGTGCCAGCAGTCTCCCCCCTTTTACTACTACCTACAATGAGCAGTTCTTC.

The V and J genes are TRBV5-4 and TRBJ2-3, with TRBD2 matching over 12 bases. Germline V CDR1 and CDR2: SGHNT, YYREEE (reference sequence). This CDR3 region has 17 residues. J was trimmed by 1 base and V by 2 bases; bases with no gene match: 5. The CDR3 loop reads CASSLRTSGMGTDTQYF. CDR3 bases: TGTGCCAGCAGCTTACGGACTAGCGGGATGGGCACAGATACGCAGTATTTT.

To note about this clonotype: Possible read error: a much larger clone is one base away. The chain carries TRBV27 and TRBJ2-5; D is possibly TRBD2 (7 bases). The CDR3 is 14 amino acids. Germline lookup yields CDR1 MNHEY and CDR2 SMNVEV (reference sequence). The CDR3 DNA follows: TGTGCCAGCAGTTTGGGGGGGCGCGGAGAGACCCTGTACTTC. Protein: CASSLGGRGETLYF.

The V call is TRBV27, the J call TRBJ2-7, with TRBD2 identical over 8 bases. V was clipped by 11 bases and J by 4 bases; unmatched bases: 4. From germline, CDR1 is MNHEY and CDR2 SMNVEV (reference sequence). CDR3 length: 11 residues. The CDR3 coding sequence is TGTGCCCGGACTAGCCCTTACGAGCAGTACTTC. Translation: CARTSPYEQYF.

This clonotype was seen many times. The V call is TRBV7-9, the J call TRBJ2-1; D unclear. Germline assignment: CDR1 SEHNR and CDR2 FQNEAQ (reference sequence). This CDR3 spans 14 amino acids. The V end was cut by 4 bases, the J end by 4 bases, with 11 bases between. The CDR3 bases are TGTGCCAGCAGCTCTGGTCCCGATTACAATGAGCAGTTCTTC. Translated, it gives CASSSGPDYNEQFF.

The V and J genes are TRBV25-1 and TRBJ1-1, with D possibly TRBD1 on 6 matching bases. Germline assignment: CDR1 MGHDK and CDR2 SYGVNS. CDR3 size: 14 residues. V was clipped by 5 bases and J by 0 bases, with 10 bases between them. Here the CDR3 reads CASSTGTMNTEAFF. The CDR3 coding sequence is TGTGCCAGCAGTACAGGGACCATGAACACTGAAGCTTTCTTT. Combining the CDR3 with reference TRBV25-1 and TRBJ1-1 gives the whole variable domain EADIYQTPRYLVIGTGKKITLECSQTMGHDKMYWYQQDPGMELHLIHYSYGVNSTEKGDLSSESTVSRIRTEHFPLTLESARPSHTSQYLCASSTGTMNTEAFFGQGTRLTVV.

A few counts support this clonotype. The rearrangement links TRBV3-1 to TRBJ1-1, with no clear D. The CDR3 consists of 16 residues. The V gene lost 3 bases and the J gene lost 1 base, with 15 bases spanning the gap. Germline V gives CDR1 LGHDT, CDR2 YNNKEL (reference sequence). CDR3 bases: TGTGCCAGCAGCCACAATTTAGAGGGTGAGAACACTGAAGCTTTCTTT. Encoded protein: CASSHNLEGENTEAFF.

The sample holds a few counts of this clonotype. This chain uses TRBV12-3 or TRBV12-4 with TRBJ2-1; D remains unclear. Trimming cost V 1 base and J 14 bases, with 9 bases left between them. CDR3 size: 11 residues. DNA of the CDR3: TGTGCCAGCAGTTTAGTAATAGGGAAGTTCTTC. This codes for CASSLVIGKFF.

This clonotype was seen ten or more times. The V and J genes are TRBV10-2 and TRBJ1-1; D is uncertain. In germline, CDR1 is WSHSY, CDR2 SAAADI. The CDR3 spans 12 residues. V lost 4 bases, J lost 7 bases, and 10 bases lay in between. This CDR3 reads CASSATEGEAFF. DNA for the CDR3: TGCGCCAGCAGTGCAACAGAGGGTGAAGCTTTCTTT.

The sample holds many counts of this clonotype. This chain joins TRBV18 and TRBJ1-1, with 11 positions matching TRBD1. CDR1 and CDR2 (germline): KGHSH, LQKENI. Unmatched junction bases numbered 3, after V lost 1 base and J lost 5 bases. CDR3 length: 15 residues. CDR3 nucleotide sequence: TGTGCCAGCTCACCACAGGGGACAGGGGGAACTGAAGCTTTCTTT. This encodes CASSPQGTGGTEAFF.

This clonotype has ten or more counts. This chain links TRBV30 with TRBJ1-6, with no clear D. The germline V gene encodes CDR1 GTSNPN and CDR2 SVGIG (reference sequence). The length of the CDR3 is 14 residues. V was pared by 0 bases and J by 8 bases, with 11 bases between. In DNA form, the CDR3 reads TGTGCCTGGAGTGTCGGAACCACTTATTCACCCCTCCACTTT. Its protein product is CAWSVGTTYSPLHF.

This clonotype was found many times. The chain links TRBV11-2 to TRBJ2-7, with TRBD2 identical over 7 bases. V shed 5 bases, J shed 6 bases, and the junction held 13 bases outside the gene matches. The CDR3 has 15 amino acids. Germline CDR1 SGHAT, CDR2 FQNNGV. The CDR3 nucleotides read TGTGCCAGCAGCCCCCTCCTAGCGGCATCCGGCGAGCAGTACTTC. This encodes CASSPLLAASGEQYF.

This clonotype was counted ten times or more. CDR3 bases: TGTGCCAGCAGCTTAGGGACAGGGCAGGCCTACGAGCAGTACTTC. It encodes CASSLGTGQAYEQYF. The chain combines TRBV11-3 with TRBJ2-7; 8 nucleotides align to TRBD1. Per germline, CDR1 SGHNT and CDR2 YENEEA. The CDR3 consists of 15 residues. Germline trimming cut 1 base from V and 2 bases from J; bases unmatched to any gene: 4.

This clonotype was detected ten times or more. The genes are TRBV27 and TRBJ1-2; 7 positions match TRBD1. The CDR3 consists of 16 residues. The germline gives CDR1 MNHEY, CDR2 SMNVEV (reference sequence). V trimming: 6 bases; J trimming: 4 bases; junction bases outside the gene matches: 14. The CDR3 DNA sequence: TGTGCCAGCAGAACTACAGGGGTCTCCTTTAGCTATGGCTACACCTTC. Encoded protein: CASRTTGVSFSYGYTF.

This clonotype was seen a few times. The genes are TRBV9 and TRBJ2-1; 7 nucleotides align to TRBD2. Germline CDR1 is SGDLS and CDR2 is YYNGEE. J was trimmed by 7 bases and V by 0 bases; bases with no gene match: 4. The CDR3 covers 14 residues. CDR3 DNA: TGTGCCAGCAGCGTAGGGGAGGGTGCAAATGAGCAGTTCTTC. Amino acids: CASSVGEGANEQFF.

This clonotype appeared a few times. CDR3: CASSLTGLAGADTQYF. CDR3 sequence (DNA): TGTGCCAGCAGTCTAACGGGACTAGCGGGAGCTGATACGCAGTATTTT. The chain employs TRBV28 and TRBJ2-3; 14 nucleotides agree with TRBD2. V trimming: 5 bases; J trimming: 6 bases; junction bases outside the gene matches: 7. The CDR3 runs to 16 residues. CDR1 MDHEN and CDR2 SYDVKM come from the germline V gene.

Concerning this clonotype: This CDR3 is missing its conserved last phenylalanine or tryptophan, likely due to a read error. V and J are TRBV12-3 or TRBV12-4 and TRBJ2-7; tentative D call: TRBD2 (6 bases). Trimming left V 3 bases short and J 4 bases short, with 10 bases between. This CDR3 region has 13 residues. The CDR3 sequence is CASSFSGSYEQYL. The CDR3 coding sequence is TGTGCCAGCAGTTTTAGCGGATCGTACGAGCAGTACCTC.

This clonotype was counted at least ten times. The V and J genes are TRBV20-1 and TRBJ2-5; unclear D gene. The CDR3 is 12 residues long. With 8 bases removed from V and 7 bases from J, the gap between germline ends came to 17 bases. CDR1 is DFQATT and CDR2 is SNEGSKA in the germline V gene (reference sequence). DNA of the CDR3: TGCAGTACTCCCCGGAATTTCGGGACCCAGTACTTC. Translating it yields CSTPRNFGTQYF.

The V call is TRBV7-6, the J call TRBJ2-3, with TRBD1 identical over 12 bases. The germline V gene has CDR1 SGHVS and CDR2 FNYEAQ. V lost 5 bases to trimming and J lost 12 bases; unmatched junction nucleotides: 15. The CDR3 length is 16 residues. The CDR3, as DNA: TGTGCCAGCAGCCCCTGGGACAGGGGGCGCGGAGAGAGACAGTATTTT. Protein product: CASSPWDRGRGERQYF.

Only one count was recorded for this clonotype. This may stem from a read error, because a much larger clone lies one nucleotide away. The chain has TRBV30 and TRBJ1-4, with D hard to call. Germline CDR1 GTSNPN, CDR2 SVGIG (reference sequence). This CDR3 contains 15 residues. In DNA form, the CDR3 reads TGTGCCTGGAGCTACCCTGTCCTAGGAGATGAAAAACTGCTTTTT. Translating it yields CAWSYPVLGDEKLLF.

In this sample, this clonotype turned up many times. The V call is TRBV3-1, the J call TRBJ2-3; TRBD2 might be the D (5 bases). The ends were cut back, 1 base at V and 2 bases at J, with 10 bases in the middle. The CDR3 loop spans 15 amino acids. Germline loops: CDR1 LGHDT, CDR2 YNNKEL (reference sequence). The CDR3 region has the DNA TGTGCCAGCAGCCAAGTTAGCGAGTACACAGATACGCAGTATTTT. Protein product: CASSQVSEYTDTQYF.

This chain links TRBV6-1 with TRBJ1-4, with D unclear. CDR1 and CDR2 from the germline V gene are MNHNS and SASEGT. Trimming stripped 5 bases from V and 0 bases from J, with 10 bases between. The CDR3 length is 15 residues. CDR3 nucleotides: TGTGCCAGCAGTCTCTCACCTGCAACTAATGAAAAACTGTTTTTT. Translated, it gives CASSLSPATNEKLFF.

This clonotype was observed a handful of times. The chain joins TRBV5-8 to TRBJ2-1; 12 bases match TRBD2. Germline trimming cut 3 bases from V and 0 bases from J; bases unmatched to any gene: 4. Germline CDR1 reads SGHTS; CDR2 reads YDEGEE. This CDR3 contains 17 residues. Written as DNA, the CDR3 is TGTGCCAGCAGCTGGGGACTAGCGGGTTTCTCCTACAATGAGCAGTTCTTC. Translating gives CASSWGLAGFSYNEQFF.

This clonotype was seen many times. The chain has TRBV7-2 and TRBJ2-3, with D unclear. V was trimmed by 5 bases and J by 4 bases, leaving 7 bases between them. Looked up from germline, CDR1 is SGHTA and CDR2 is FQGNSA. CDR3 length equals 12 residues. The CDR3 DNA is TGTGCCAGCAGCAACGGTCCAGATACGCAGTATTTT. Protein sequence: CASSNGPDTQYF.